These T cell receptor beta chains were read from a single sample in a study of blood T cell repertoires in COVID-19. The data were produced by immunoSEQ multiplex PCR, yet TCRdb's version contains in-frame clones alone and is incomplete. The sample has some 97,000 clones; over 75% are singletons. Sample: peripheral blood. The source of these receptors is a woman in her sixties with acute or convalescent COVID-19. Each CDR3 is given with its conserved first and last residue. A D gene is named only where the DNA matches it firmly. Not all rows give a size; the values are once, few, many and, for expanded clones, a class.

v_call: TRBV7-3
clone_size: once
j_call: TRBJ2-3
d_call: .
cdr3_aa: CASSLTLQHTQYF
cdr3_nt: TGTGCCAGCAGCTTAACCTTACAGCACACGCAGTATTTT

v_call: TRBV5-1
clone_size: .
j_call: TRBJ1-2
d_call: .
cdr3_aa: CASSLERGHHYGYTF
cdr3_nt: TGCGCCAGCAGCTTGGAGCGGGGGCATCACTATGGCTACACCTTC

v_call: TRBV30
clone_size: .
j_call: TRBJ1-6
d_call: TRBD1
cdr3_aa: CAWTGQENSPLHF
cdr3_nt: TGTGCCTGGACCGGACAGGAGAATTCACCCCTCCACTTT

v_call: TRBV7-8
clone_size: .
j_call: TRBJ2-1
d_call: TRBD2
cdr3_aa: CASSLDFLAAHNEQFF
cdr3_nt: TGTGCCAGCAGCTTAGATTTCCTAGCGGCCCACAATGAGCAGTTCTTC

v_call: TRBV28
clone_size: .
j_call: TRBJ1-5
d_call: .
cdr3_aa: CASSFLGPQPQHF
cdr3_nt: TGTGCCAGCAGTTTTTTGGGCCCTCAGCCCCAGCATTTT

v_call: TRBV24-1
clone_size: many
j_call: TRBJ2-3
d_call: .
cdr3_aa: CATSDFGTDTQYF
cdr3_nt: TGTGCCACCAGTGATTTCGGCACAGATACGCAGTATTTT

v_call: TRBV4-1
clone_size: .
j_call: TRBJ1-2
d_call: TRBD1
cdr3_aa: CASSQQTGRLGYTF
cdr3_nt: TGCGCCAGCAGCCAGCAGACAGGGAGGCTTGGCTACACCTTC

v_call: TRBV3-1/TRBV3-2
clone_size: .
j_call: TRBJ2-7
d_call: TRBD2
cdr3_aa: CASSQDVGTSGGLNEQYF
cdr3_nt: TGTGCCAGCAGCCAAGATGTTGGGACTAGCGGAGGGTTGAACGAGCAGTACTTC

v_call: TRBV7-6
clone_size: few
j_call: TRBJ1-5
d_call: .
cdr3_aa: CASSSHQRQPQHF
cdr3_nt: TGTGCCAGCAGCTCACATCAGCGTCAGCCCCAGCATTTT

v_call: TRBV2
clone_size: .
j_call: TRBJ1-5
d_call: TRBD1
cdr3_aa: CASSEQGGAQPQHF
cdr3_nt: TGTGCCAGCAGTGAACAGGGGGGCGCACAGCCCCAGCATTTT